This T cell receptor (beta chain) is from a study of T cell clonality in common variable immunodeficiency. Broader study findings: CVID subjects had higher TCRbeta clonality than healthy controls, most marked in about a third. Common variable immunodeficiency TCR beta sequences reportedly had fewer deletions and N-nucleotide insertions.

The repertoire was sequenced with immunoSEQ multiplex PCR; TCRdb's copy has only in-frame clones and lacks some. The sample holds about 19,000 clones, and no clone turns up only once. With 4 bases removed from V and 4 bases from J, the gap between germline ends came to 12 bases. The CDR3 totals 14 residues. The germline CDR1 and CDR2 sequences are PRHDT and FYEKMQ (reference sequence). Caucasian heritage predominated among both patients and controls. This clone was found a few times. Its antigen is unidentified. The DNA ends 3 residues before the CDR3 does, and the rest of the CDR3 is filled in from the germline J gene.

This TCR came from a human donor with common variable immunodeficiency. The V gene is TRBV13, the J gene TRBJ2-3; TRBD1 is a possible D gene (6 bases). Sequenced: peripheral blood mononuclear cells. Incomplete CDR3 DNA: TGTGCCAGCAGCTCGACAAGGGGGTCAGATACG. The encoded protein is CASSSTRGSDT. The entire CDR3 reads CASSSTRGSDTQYF.